Shown below are 17 T cell receptor beta chains from a single sample sequenced in a study of blood T cell repertoires in COVID-19 (dated by TCRdb to about 2020). The library was obtained by the immunoSEQ multiplex PCR assay. TCRdb stores this immuneACCESS table with in-frame sequences only. Part of the clones is absent; in the studies checked, under half of the shortfall reflects unresolved V genes, and no reason is known for the rest. The sample table records 200,000 to 250,000 clones; about 89% of these occur just once. 1.5% to 2% of the sample rests with the top ten. The sequenced material came from peripheral blood. The receptors were gathered from a woman aged 55-70 years who had recovered from COVID-19.

V usage is TRBV27 and J usage is TRBJ1-4; 7 bases are shared with TRBD1. This CDR3 contains 13 residues. Germline trimming cut 5 bases from V and 10 bases from J; bases unmatched to any gene: 7. Germline V gives CDR1 MNHEY, CDR2 SMNVEV (reference sequence). This CDR3 is CASSVARQGKLFF. The CDR3 DNA reads TGTGCCAGCAGTGTGGCAAGACAGGGAAAACTGTTTTTT.

The V call is TRBV7-2, the J call TRBJ1-5; the match to TRBD1 covers 9 bases. This CDR3 region has 14 residues. In germline, CDR1 is SGHTA, CDR2 FQGNSA. Unmatched junction bases numbered 2, after V lost 6 bases and J lost 2 bases. CDR3 region: CASRGQGGNQPQHF. The CDR3 nucleotides are TGTGCCAGCAGGGGACAGGGCGGCAATCAGCCCCAGCATTTT.

V and J are TRBV6-5 and TRBJ1-2; 7 nucleotides agree with TRBD1. J gave up 5 bases and V 10 bases, and 10 bases lay outside the gene matches. Looked up from germline, CDR1 is MNHEY and CDR2 is SVGAGI. This CDR3 comprises 13 residues. CDR3 sequence reads: CATRTGEGYGYTF. CDR3 nucleotides: TGTGCCACTCGGACAGGCGAGGGGTATGGCTACACCTTC.

As DNA, the CDR3 is TGTGCCAGCAGCAAACAAGGGGCGAAAGAGACCCAGTACTTC. Protein product: CASSKQGAKETQYF. The V and J genes are TRBV11-2 and TRBJ2-5; possibly TRBD1 for D (5 bases). The V and J ends lost 5 bases and 3 bases respectively, with 13 bases between them. The CDR3 loop spans 14 amino acids. From germline, CDR1 is SGHAT and CDR2 FQNNGV.

V gene TRBV5-6 combines with J gene TRBJ2-7, with 9 bases fitting TRBD1. The CDR3 loop spans 16 amino acids. The V segment lost 2 bases and the J segment 1 base; nucleotides outside the gene matches: 7. The V gene's germline CDR1 is SGHDT and CDR2 YYEEEE. The CDR3 here is CASSFLTGTGSYEQYF. DNA of the CDR3: TGTGCCAGCAGCTTCCTCACCGGGACAGGGTCCTACGAGCAGTACTTC.

V is TRBV11-2 and J is TRBJ1-4; D gene ambiguous. Germline V gene lookup returns CDR1 SGHAT and CDR2 FQNNGV. V shed 5 bases and J shed 10 bases, with 17 bases lying between them. The CDR3 has 14 residues. As DNA, the CDR3 is TGTGCCAGCAGCCCTTACACCGGGTTGGGAAAACTGTTTTTT. Translating gives CASSPYTGLGKLFF. The full variable domain, with the rest looked up from reference TRBV11-2 and TRBJ1-4, is EAGVAQSPRYKIIEKRQSVAFWCNPISGHATLYWYQQILGQGPKLLIQFQNNGVVDDSQLPKDRFSAERLKGVDSTLKIQPAKLEDSAVYLCASSPYTGLGKLFFGSGTQLSVL.

The gene calls are TRBV14 and TRBJ2-7, with 7 bases lining up with TRBD1. The CDR3 consists of 15 residues. The V and J ends lost 4 bases and 1 base, in that order; junction bases with no gene match: 7. Germline V lookup: CDR1 SGHDN, CDR2 FVKESK. The CDR3 bases are TGTGCCAGCAGCCCAGACAGGGTTCAATCCTACGAGCAGTACTTC. This codes for CASSPDRVQSYEQYF. The full variable domain, in which reference TRBV14 and TRBJ2-7 provide the parts outside the CDR3, is EAGVTQFPSHSVIEKGQTVTLRCDPISGHDNLYWYRRVMGKEIKFLLHFVKESKQDESGMPNNRFLAERTGGTYSTLKVQPAELEDSGVYFCASSPDRVQSYEQYFGPGTRLTVT.

This clone was recorded once. This chain connects TRBV2 to TRBJ2-5; 11 bases fit TRBD2. This CDR3 has 15 residues. V was clipped by 9 bases and J by 0 bases; unmatched bases: 6. CDR1 SNHLY and CDR2 FYNNEI come from the germline V gene. In DNA, the CDR3 is TGTGCCAGTCGACTAGCGGGAATGTACCAAGAGACCCAGTACTTC. It codes for CASRLAGMYQETQYF. The full variable domain, its missing parts supplied by reference TRBV2 and TRBJ2-5, is EPEVTQTPSHQVTQMGQEVILRCVPISNHLYFYWYRQILGQKVEFLVSFYNNEISEKSEIFDDQFSVERPDGSNFTLKIRSTKLEDSAMYFCASRLAGMYQETQYFGPGTRLLVL.

V is TRBV5-1 and J is TRBJ1-5; unclear D gene. CDR1 and CDR2 (germline): SGHRS, YFSETQ. V was shortened by 1 base and J by 7 bases, with 15 bases between the two germline ends. The CDR3 covers 15 residues. Here the CDR3 DNA reads TGCGCCAGCAGCTTGACTTGGGAGGGAGGCCAGCCCCAGCATTTT. Protein sequence: CASSLTWEGGQPQHF.

This chain links TRBV7-2 with TRBJ2-2; 7 bases are a match to TRBD1. Germline V gives CDR1 SGHTA, CDR2 FQGNSA. The CDR3 spans 16 residues. V lost 0 bases and J lost 6; bases outside the gene matches: 7. The CDR3 nucleotides are TGTGCCAGCAGCTTAGCGCAAAGGGGGCCGGCCGGGGAGCTGTTTTTT. Encoded protein: CASSLAQRGPAGELFF. Using reference TRBV7-2 and TRBJ2-2 for the parts outside the CDR3, the full variable domain is GAGVSQSPSNKVTEKGKDVELRCDPISGHTALYWYRQSLGQGLEFLIYFQGNSAPDKSGLPSDRFSAERTGGSVSTLTIQRTQQEDSAVYLCASSLAQRGPAGELFFGEGSRLTVL.

The chain is built from TRBV5-4 and TRBJ1-1; TRBD1 matches 8 bases. The CDR3 loop spans 13 amino acids. The J segment lost 2 bases and the V segment lost 7 bases, leaving 4 bases of the junction unmatched. Germline V gene sequence: CDR1 SGHNT, CDR2 YYREEE (reference sequence). CDR3 loop: CASRQGINTEAFF. As DNA, the CDR3 is TGTGCCAGCCGACAGGGGATAAACACTGAAGCTTTCTTT.

This clone has just one count. The chain couples TRBV4-2 to TRBJ1-2; no clear D gene. Germline V gene lookup returns CDR1 LGHNA and CDR2 YNFKEQ. The CDR3 sequence is 17 residues long. V lost 1 base to trimming and J lost 8 bases, with 23 bases between them. CDR3 sequence reads: CASSQVALYRRVGGYTF. CDR3 coding DNA: TGTGCCAGCAGCCAAGTCGCTCTTTATCGGAGGGTTGGCGGCTACACCTTC.

This chain uses TRBV6-6 with TRBJ2-6; D perhaps matches TRBD1 (6 bases). Germline values: CDR1 MNHNY, CDR2 SVGAGI (reference sequence). The CDR3 consists of 18 residues. V lost 5 bases, J lost 2 bases, and 19 bases lay in between. CDR3 sequence: CASSRYQGPGTGANVLTF. CDR3 in DNA: TGTGCCAGCAGTCGTTATCAGGGGCCTGGCACTGGGGCCAACGTCCTGACTTTC.

The J gene is TRBJ2-1, the V gene TRBV9; a weak D match, TRBD2 (5 bases). Deletions cut 1 base from V and 0 bases from J, with 14 bases between. The germline gives CDR1 SGDLS, CDR2 YYNGEE. The CDR3 totals 17 residues. CDR3 in amino acids: CASSVRGLGSSYNEQFF. The CDR3, as DNA: TGTGCCAGCAGCGTACGTGGGCTGGGGAGCTCCTACAATGAGCAGTTCTTC.

V is TRBV5-6 and J is TRBJ1-6; D remains unclear. The V end was cut by 2 bases, the J end by 3 bases, with 6 bases between. Germline CDR1 reads SGHDT; CDR2 reads YYEEEE. CDR3 length equals 14 residues. The CDR3 nucleotides read TGTGCCAGCAGCTTACCAGTCTATAATTCACCCCTCCACTTT. Translating it yields CASSLPVYNSPLHF.

The CDR3: CASSDWDRGPYEQYF. CDR3 sequence (DNA): TGTGCCAGCAGCGACTGGGACAGGGGCCCCTACGAGCAGTACTTC. This chain connects TRBV11-1 to TRBJ2-7; TRBD1 matches at 10 bases. The CDR3 covers 15 residues. Germline assignment: CDR1 SGHAT and CDR2 FQDESV (reference sequence). V gave up 5 bases and J gave up 2 bases; unmatched junction bases: 6.

The chain recombines TRBV14 with TRBJ2-2; 12 bases match TRBD2. Trimming took 1 base from V and 5 from J; bases not matched to a gene: 2. Germline lookup yields CDR1 SGHDN and CDR2 FVKESK. This CDR3 comprises 16 residues. CDR3 protein: CASSQGLAGVTGELFF. The CDR3 coding sequence is TGTGCCAGCAGCCAAGGACTAGCGGGGGTTACCGGGGAGCTGTTTTTT.